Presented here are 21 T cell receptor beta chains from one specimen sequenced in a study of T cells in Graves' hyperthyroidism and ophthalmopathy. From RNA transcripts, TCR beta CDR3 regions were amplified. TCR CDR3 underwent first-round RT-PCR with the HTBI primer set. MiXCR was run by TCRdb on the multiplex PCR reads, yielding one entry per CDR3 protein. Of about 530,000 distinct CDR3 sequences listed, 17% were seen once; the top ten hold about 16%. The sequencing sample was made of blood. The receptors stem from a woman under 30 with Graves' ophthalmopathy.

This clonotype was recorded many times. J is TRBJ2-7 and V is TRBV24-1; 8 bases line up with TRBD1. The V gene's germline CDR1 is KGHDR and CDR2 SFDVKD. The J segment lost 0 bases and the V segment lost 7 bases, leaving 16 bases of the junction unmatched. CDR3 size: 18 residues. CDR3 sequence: CATSGQGQSDPSSYEQYF. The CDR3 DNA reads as TGTGCCACCAGCGGACAGGGCCAATCTGACCCAAGCTCCTACGAGCAGTACTTC.

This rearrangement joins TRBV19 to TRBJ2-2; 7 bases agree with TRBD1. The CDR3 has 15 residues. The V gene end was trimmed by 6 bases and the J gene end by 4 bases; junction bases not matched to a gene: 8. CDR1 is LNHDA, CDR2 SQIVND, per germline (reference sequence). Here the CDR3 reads CASRRQGSGTGELFF. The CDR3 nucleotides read TGTGCCAGTAGAAGACAGGGTTCTGGCACCGGGGAGCTGTTTTTT.

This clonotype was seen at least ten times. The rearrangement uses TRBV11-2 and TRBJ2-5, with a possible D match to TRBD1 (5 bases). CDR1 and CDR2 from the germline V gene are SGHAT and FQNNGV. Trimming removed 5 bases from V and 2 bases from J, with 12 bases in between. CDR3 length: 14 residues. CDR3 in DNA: TGTGCCAGCAGCGGCTGGGGCGCTCAAGAGACCCAGTACTTC. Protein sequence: CASSGWGAQETQYF.

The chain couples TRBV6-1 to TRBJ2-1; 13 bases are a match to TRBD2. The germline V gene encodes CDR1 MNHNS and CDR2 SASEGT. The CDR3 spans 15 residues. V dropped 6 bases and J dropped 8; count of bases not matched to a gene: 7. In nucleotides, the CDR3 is TGTGCCAGCAGCCCAGGGACTAGCGGGAAGGATGAGCAGTTCTTC. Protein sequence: CASSPGTSGKDEQFF.

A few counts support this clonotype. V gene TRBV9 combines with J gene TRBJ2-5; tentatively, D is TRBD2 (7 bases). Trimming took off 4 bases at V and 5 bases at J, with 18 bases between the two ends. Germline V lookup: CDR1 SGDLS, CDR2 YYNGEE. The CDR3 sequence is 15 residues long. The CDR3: CASSSKGGAWETQYF. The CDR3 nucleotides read TGTGCCAGCAGCTCCAAAGGGGGGGCATGGGAGACCCAGTACTTC.

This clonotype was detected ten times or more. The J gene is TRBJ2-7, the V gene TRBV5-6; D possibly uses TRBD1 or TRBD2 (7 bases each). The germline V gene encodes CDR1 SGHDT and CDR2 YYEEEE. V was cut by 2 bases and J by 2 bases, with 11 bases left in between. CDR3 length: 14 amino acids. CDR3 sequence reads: CASSFSGTAYEQYF. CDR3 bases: TGTGCCAGCAGCTTCAGCGGGACAGCCTACGAGCAGTACTTC. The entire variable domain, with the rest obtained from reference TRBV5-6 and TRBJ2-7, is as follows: DAGVTQSPTHLIKTRGQQVTLRCSPKSGHDTVSWYQQALGQGPQFIFQYYEEEERQRGNFPDRFSGHQFPNYSSELNVNALLLGDSALYLCASSFSGTAYEQYFGPGTRLTVT.

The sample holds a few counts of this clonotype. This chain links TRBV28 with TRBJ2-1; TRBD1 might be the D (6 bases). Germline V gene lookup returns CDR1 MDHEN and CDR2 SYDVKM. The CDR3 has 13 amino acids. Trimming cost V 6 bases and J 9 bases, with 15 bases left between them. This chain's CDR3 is CASRYIQGSEQFF. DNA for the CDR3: TGTGCCAGCAGGTATATACAGGGCAGTGAGCAGTTCTTC.

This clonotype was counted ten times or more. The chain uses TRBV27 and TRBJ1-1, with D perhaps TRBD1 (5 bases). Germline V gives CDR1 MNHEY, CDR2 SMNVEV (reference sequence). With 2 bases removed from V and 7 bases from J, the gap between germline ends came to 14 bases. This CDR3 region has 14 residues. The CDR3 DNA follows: TGTGCCAGCAGTTTAGGGAGGGGACGAGGTGAAGCTTTCTTT. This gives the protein CASSLGRGRGEAFF.

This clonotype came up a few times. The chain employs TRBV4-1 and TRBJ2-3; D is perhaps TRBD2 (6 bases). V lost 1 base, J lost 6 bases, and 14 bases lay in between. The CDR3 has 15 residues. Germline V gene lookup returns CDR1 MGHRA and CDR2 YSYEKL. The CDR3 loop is CASSQASFAGDTQYF. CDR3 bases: TGCGCCAGCAGCCAAGCATCGTTCGCGGGGGATACGCAGTATTTT.

The DNA for the CDR3 is TGCGCCAGCAGCTTGGGGGGACCGTCCGTTTTCGGAAACACCATATATTTT. As protein: CASSLGGPSVFGNTIYF. The chain couples TRBV5-1 to TRBJ1-3, with D possibly matching TRBD1 (5 bases). Trimming stripped 0 bases from V and 4 bases from J, with 17 bases between. The germline V gene has CDR1 SGHRS and CDR2 YFSETQ. The CDR3 is 17 residues long.

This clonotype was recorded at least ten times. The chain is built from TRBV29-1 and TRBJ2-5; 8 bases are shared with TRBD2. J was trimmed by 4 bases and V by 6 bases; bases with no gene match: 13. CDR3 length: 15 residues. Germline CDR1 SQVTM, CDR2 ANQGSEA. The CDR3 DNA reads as TGCAGCGTCGCCCCGGGGGGGGCTTGGGCAGAGACCCAGTACTTC. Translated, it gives CSVAPGGAWAETQYF.

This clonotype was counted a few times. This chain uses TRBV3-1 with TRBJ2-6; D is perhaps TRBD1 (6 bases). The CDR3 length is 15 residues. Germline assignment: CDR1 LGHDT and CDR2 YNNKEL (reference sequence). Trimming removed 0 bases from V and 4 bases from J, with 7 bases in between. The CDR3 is CASSQEGAGANVLTF. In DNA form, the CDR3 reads TGTGCCAGCAGCCAAGAGGGGGCCGGGGCCAACGTCCTGACTTTC.

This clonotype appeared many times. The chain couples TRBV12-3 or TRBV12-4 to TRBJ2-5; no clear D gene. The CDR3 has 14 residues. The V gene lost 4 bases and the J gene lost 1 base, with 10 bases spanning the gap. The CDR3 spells CASSSRDFQETQYF. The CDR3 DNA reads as TGTGCCAGCAGTTCTAGGGATTTCCAAGAGACCCAGTACTTC.

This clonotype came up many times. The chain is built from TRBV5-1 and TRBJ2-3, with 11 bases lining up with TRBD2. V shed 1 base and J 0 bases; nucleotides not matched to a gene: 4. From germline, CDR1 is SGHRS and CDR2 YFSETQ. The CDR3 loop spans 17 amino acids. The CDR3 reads CASSLLRTSGSTDTQYF. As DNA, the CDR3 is TGCGCCAGCAGCTTGCTCCGGACTAGCGGGAGCACAGATACGCAGTATTTT.

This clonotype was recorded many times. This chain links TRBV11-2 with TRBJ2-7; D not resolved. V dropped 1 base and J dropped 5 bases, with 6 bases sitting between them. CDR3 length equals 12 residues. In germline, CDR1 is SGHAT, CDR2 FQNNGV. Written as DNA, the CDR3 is TGTGCCAGCAGCTTAGTTCCCCACGAGCAGTACTTC. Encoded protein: CASSLVPHEQYF.

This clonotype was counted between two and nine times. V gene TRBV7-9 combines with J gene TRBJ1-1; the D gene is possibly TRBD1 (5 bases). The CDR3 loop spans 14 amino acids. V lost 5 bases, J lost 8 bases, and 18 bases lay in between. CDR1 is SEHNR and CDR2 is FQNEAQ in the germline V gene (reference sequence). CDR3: CASSAPGTLREAFF. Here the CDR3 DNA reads TGTGCCAGCAGCGCCCCCGGGACCCTCAGGGAAGCTTTCTTT.

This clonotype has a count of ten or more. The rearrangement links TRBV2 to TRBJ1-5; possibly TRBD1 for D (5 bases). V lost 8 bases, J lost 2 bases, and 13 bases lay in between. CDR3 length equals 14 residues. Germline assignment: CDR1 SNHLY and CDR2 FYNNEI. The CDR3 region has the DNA TGTGCCAGCGGGGCGGAGTATGGCAATCAGCCCCAGCATTTT. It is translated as CASGAEYGNQPQHF.

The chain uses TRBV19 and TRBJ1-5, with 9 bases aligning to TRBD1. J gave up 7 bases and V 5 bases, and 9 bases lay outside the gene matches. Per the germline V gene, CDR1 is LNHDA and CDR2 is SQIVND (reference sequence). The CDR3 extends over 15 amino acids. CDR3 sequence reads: CASSWDRDGGQPQHF. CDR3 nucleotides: TGTGCCAGTAGTTGGGACAGGGATGGTGGACAGCCCCAGCATTTT. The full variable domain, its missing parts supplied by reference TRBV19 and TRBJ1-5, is DGGITQSPKYLFRKEGQNVTLSCEQNLNHDAMYWYRQDPGQGLRLIYYSQIVNDFQKGDIAEGYSVSREKKESFPLTVTSAQKNPTAFYLCASSWDRDGGQPQHFGDGTRLSIL.

CDR3: CSVRPGGTHNEQFF. The CDR3, as DNA: TGCAGCGTCCGACCTGGCGGGACCCACAATGAGCAGTTCTTC. The rearrangement uses TRBV29-1 and TRBJ2-1, with D perhaps matching TRBD2 (6 bases). V lost 6 bases and J lost 5, with 17 bases in between. The CDR3 loop spans 14 amino acids. The germline V gene encodes CDR1 SQVTM and CDR2 ANQGSEA.

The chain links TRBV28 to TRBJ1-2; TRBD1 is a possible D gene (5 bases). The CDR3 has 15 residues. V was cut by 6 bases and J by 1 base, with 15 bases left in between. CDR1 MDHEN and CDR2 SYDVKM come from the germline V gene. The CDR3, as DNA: TGTGCCAGCAGCACCGACAGCTTAGTTAACTATGGCTACACCTTC. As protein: CASSTDSLVNYGYTF.

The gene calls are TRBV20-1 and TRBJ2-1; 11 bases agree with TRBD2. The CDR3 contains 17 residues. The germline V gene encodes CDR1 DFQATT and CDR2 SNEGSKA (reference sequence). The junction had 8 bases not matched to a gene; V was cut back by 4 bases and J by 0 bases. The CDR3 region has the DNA TGCAGTGCTACCGATAGCGGGAGGGCCGTCTCCTACAATGAGCAGTTCTTC. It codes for CSATDSGRAVSYNEQFF.